This TCR beta chain is drawn from a study of response to subunit inactivated influenza vaccine (dated by TCRdb to the late 2010s). Some background on the complete study: To follow how T cells responded to a trivalent subunit inactivated influenza vaccine, the researchers relied on deep quantitative profiling of the T cell receptor repertoire. Study-wide conclusions, independent of this receptor: According to the authors, only a limited number of new T cells may be recruited by each seasonal influenza vaccination.

The germline ends are 6 bases apart after V is trimmed by 3 bases and J by 3 bases. The CDR3 has 12 amino acids, counting the end cysteine and phenylalanine. The DNA shown is the 36-base CDR3, in frame from base 1. The germline V gene (reference sequence) yields SEHNR for CDR1 and FQNEAQ for CDR2. Libraries were constructed by RT-PCR. Sequencing was carried out with an Illumina HiSeq 2500. In-frame beta chains were kept once TCRdb had trimmed the public reads at Q25 with fastp and called clones with MiXCR. Rows with a matching CDR3 protein are joined into one entry that keeps the most common DNA and genes. For this sample the table gives 490,000 or so distinct CDR3 sequences, of which around 8% were detected only once. Roughly 13% of the sample is in the top ten clones. Regarding this clonotype: Its specific antigen is unknown. Base qualities are not provided; no much larger clone lies one nucleotide away.

This sequence was found in a man between 45 and 75 years old who received an inactivated influenza vaccine. Donor details come from another sample of the same person, matched by shared clones. The V gene is TRBV7-9 and the J gene is TRBJ2-7, with the D gene uncertain. The specimen was PBMCs from blood, collected 23 months after vaccination. The DNA sequence is TGTGCCAGCAGCTTCATCAACTACGAGCAGTACTTC. Its protein reads: CASSFINYEQYF.